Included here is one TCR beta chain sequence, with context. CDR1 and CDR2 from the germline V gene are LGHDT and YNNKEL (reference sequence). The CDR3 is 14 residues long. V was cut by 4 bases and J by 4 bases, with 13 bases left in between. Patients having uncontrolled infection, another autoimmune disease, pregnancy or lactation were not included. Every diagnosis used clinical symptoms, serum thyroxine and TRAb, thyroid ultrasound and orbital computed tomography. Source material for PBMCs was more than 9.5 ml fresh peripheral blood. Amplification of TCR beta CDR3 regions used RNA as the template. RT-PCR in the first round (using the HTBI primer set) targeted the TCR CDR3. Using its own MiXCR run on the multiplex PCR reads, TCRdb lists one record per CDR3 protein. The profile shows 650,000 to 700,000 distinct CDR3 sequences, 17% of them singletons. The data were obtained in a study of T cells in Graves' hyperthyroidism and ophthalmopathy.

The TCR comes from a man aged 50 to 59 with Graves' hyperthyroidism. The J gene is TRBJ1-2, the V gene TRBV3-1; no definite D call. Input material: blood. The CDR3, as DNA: TGTGCCAGCAGCCGACCCGGTCGAGGCTATGGCTACACCTTC. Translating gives CASSRPGRGYGYTF.